This T cell receptor (beta chain) was sequenced for a study of blood T cell repertoires in COVID-19. Trimming removed 1 base at V and 4 bases at J, with 10 bases between. The CDR3 totals 14 residues. Germline V CDR1 and CDR2: MGHRA, YSYEKL. Clones were sequenced by immunoSEQ multiplex PCR, and TCRdb holds only the in-frame ones, with some missing. The table includes some 120,000 clones, 90% to 95% detected once. The sample consisted of peripheral blood. The V and J genes are TRBV4-1 and TRBJ2-5; D remains ambiguous. This clonotype was obtained from a man in his forties or fifties with COVID-19, enrolled during active disease. The CDR3 protein is CASSQVSRPETQYF. The DNA of the CDR3 is TGCGCCAGCAGCCAAGTATCTAGGCCAGAGACCCAGTACTTC.